This TCR beta chain was observed in a study of early stage breast cancer tumors. Study information: Most invasive tumors, about 80% of the 16, were ER+/PR+/HER2-. Study results and caveats: Functional markers like CD4, CD8 and FOXP3 were missed in bulk sequencing.

Comments on this clone: No antigen is known for it.

Measured with immunoSEQ multiplex PCR; TCRdb has only the in-frame clones, and not every one. The sample lists over 25,000 clones, 72% occurring once. The sequenced sample was blood. This TCR was recovered from a person in their fifties with breast cancer.

CDR3 sequence: CASSLRGGLAYNEQFF. The CDR3, as DNA: TGCGCCAGCAGCCTCCGGGGCGGACTAGCCTACAATGAGCAGTTCTTC. V is TRBV4-1 and J is TRBJ2-1; 7 nucleotides agree with TRBD2. Germline CDR1 MGHRA, CDR2 YSYEKL. V lost 4 bases to trimming and J lost 2 bases; unmatched junction nucleotides: 8. The length of the CDR3 is 16 residues.